The clone carrying this T cell receptor beta chain was seen a few times. This entry comes from a study of T-cell reconstitution after alpha-beta-depleted transplantation in children. The library targeted TCRbeta and was prepared with unique molecular identifiers. TCRdb redid the calling of the PCR reads with MiXCR, one entry per CDR3 protein. The table shows about half a million distinct CDR3 sequences, with 12% occurring only once. The germline V gene has CDR1 MGHDK and CDR2 SYGVNS. Trimming took 3 bases from V and 0 from J; bases not matched to a gene: 8. The CDR3 has 17 residues. The receptor was derived from a human donor who donated a stem cell graft to a child with combined immunodeficiency. Specimen: PBMCs from the stem cell graft donor, collected from the stem cell graft. The chain combines TRBV25-1 with TRBJ2-3; TRBD1 matches at 8 bases. CDR3 sequence reads: CASSDRATGGSTDTQYF. CDR3 bases: TGTGCCAGCAGTGATAGGGCCACAGGGGGTAGCACAGATACGCAGTATTTT.